These 23 T cell receptor beta chains came from one sample sequenced in a study of blood T cells in healthy people across ages. For the second PCR, which ran for about 6 to 11 cycles, a sample-barcoded 5' primer and a J-beta primer mix were used. TCRdb re-analysed the 5' RACE reads in MiXCR, keeping a single row per CDR3 protein. Counted here are 800,000 to 950,000 distinct CDR3 sequences, around 48% occurring once; the ten biggest clones make up roughly 12%. Sequencing input: blood. These receptor sequences come from a man aged 30-40 years in good health.

V is TRBV7-2 and J is TRBJ2-5; 9 bases are shared with TRBD1. The J call may be in error: the DNA end matches TRBJ2-7 better. The CDR3 spans 15 residues. Germline CDR1 and CDR2: SGHTA and FQGNSA. CDR3: CASSTDRGLFYEQYF. CDR3 nucleotides: TGTGCCAGCAGCACGGACAGGGGTCTTTTCTACGAGCAGTACTTC.

The chain employs TRBV5-1 and TRBJ1-2, with D possibly matching TRBD1 (5 bases). The V gene's germline CDR1 is SGHRS and CDR2 YFSETQ. The ends were cut back, 3 bases at V and 8 bases at J, with 11 bases in the middle. The CDR3 runs to 12 residues. The CDR3 sequence is CASSWLGDGYTF. In nucleotides, the CDR3 is TGCGCCAGCAGCTGGTTGGGGGACGGCTACACCTTC.

This clonotype was counted a few times. The chain employs TRBV10-3 and TRBJ2-5; perhaps TRBD1 as D (5 bases). V was shortened by 3 bases and J by 4 bases, with 12 bases between the two germline ends. The CDR3 spans 14 residues. Germline V gene lookup returns CDR1 ENHRY and CDR2 SYGVKD. The chain's CDR3 is CAISDRVAGETQYF. The CDR3 coding sequence is TGTGCCATCAGTGACAGGGTGGCTGGAGAGACCCAGTACTTC.

The chain has TRBV19 and TRBJ2-5; tentative D call: TRBD2 (5 bases). The CDR3 consists of 15 residues. The V end was cut by 8 bases, the J end by 3 bases, with 19 bases between. Looked up from germline, CDR1 is LNHDA and CDR2 is SQIVND (reference sequence). CDR3 in DNA: TGTGCCAGTCGGGGATTTGACATGGTAGAAGAGACCCAGTACTTC. Translating gives CASRGFDMVEETQYF.

The J gene is TRBJ2-7, the V gene TRBV28; D possibly corresponds to TRBD1 (6 bases). The CDR3 spans 15 residues. V shed 6 bases and J shed 3 bases, with 18 bases lying between them. From germline, CDR1 is MDHEN and CDR2 SYDVKM. CDR3 sequence (DNA): TGTGCCAGCAGCCGAGCGGACAGATCGAGCTACGAGCAGTACTTC. Translated, it gives CASSRADRSSYEQYF.

This sequence joins TRBV6-4 and TRBJ2-6; the D gene is possibly TRBD1 (6 bases). Trimming removed 2 bases from V and 2 bases from J, with 7 bases in between. The V gene's germline CDR1 is MRHNA and CDR2 SNTAGT. The CDR3 is 15 residues long. CDR3 residues: CASSDEGAGANVLTF. In nucleotides, the CDR3 is TGTGCCAGCAGTGACGAGGGGGCTGGGGCCAACGTCCTGACTTTC.

This clonotype was counted at least ten times. The rearrangement uses TRBV6-4 and TRBJ2-3, with D perhaps TRBD2 (6 bases). The CDR3 totals 15 residues. Looked up from germline, CDR1 is MRHNA and CDR2 is SNTAGT. V lost 4 bases, J lost 2 bases, and 13 bases lay in between. CDR3 residues: CASSGQGLATDTQYF. CDR3 in DNA: TGTGCCAGCAGTGGCCAGGGACTTGCCACAGATACGCAGTATTTT.

As concerns this clonotype: An end of the junction differs from the germline gene, which may be a read error. The rearrangement links TRBV7-3 to TRBJ2-5; 13 positions agree with TRBD2. The CDR3 runs 17 residues. The germline V gene has CDR1 SGHTA and CDR2 FQGTGA. CDR3 sequence: CASSVTGTSGKSYGQYF. CDR3 DNA sequence: TGTGCCAGCAGCGTAACCGGGACTAGCGGGAAATCCTACGGGCAGTACTTC. Looking up the rest from reference TRBV7-3 and TRBJ2-5 gives the full variable domain: GAGVSQTPSNKVTEKGKYVELRCDPISGHTALYWYRQSLGQGPEFLIYFQGTGAADDSGLPNDRFFAVRPEGSVSTLKIQRTERGDSAVYLCASSVTGTSGKSYGQYFGPGTRLLVL.

This chain uses TRBV7-2 with TRBJ2-3; 7 bases map to TRBD1. Germline assignment: CDR1 SGHTA and CDR2 FQGNSA. With V trimmed by 7 bases and J by 2 bases, 6 bases remained unmatched. The CDR3 contains 14 residues. The CDR3 coding sequence is TGTGCCAGCACAAAGGACAGGTACACAGATACGCAGTATTTT. This codes for CASTKDRYTDTQYF.

The chain has TRBV6-6 and TRBJ2-5, with D maybe TRBD1 (6 bases). Germline V gene sequence: CDR1 MNHNY, CDR2 SVGAGI (reference sequence). The ends were cut back, 8 bases at V and 3 bases at J, with 13 bases in the middle. The CDR3 has 13 residues. CDR3 amino acids: CASLVRDKETQYF. The CDR3 bases are TGTGCCAGCCTCGTGAGGGACAAAGAGACCCAGTACTTC.

V and J are TRBV5-4 and TRBJ1-2; no definite D call. The CDR3 runs 15 residues. The germline CDR1 and CDR2 sequences are SGHNT and YYREEE (reference sequence). V lost 0 bases, J lost 8 bases, and 17 bases lay in between. The DNA of the CDR3 is TGTGCCAGCAGCTTGGAGTTCGGGCGGGGATCCGGCTACACCTTC. Amino acids: CASSLEFGRGSGYTF. The complete variable domain, with remaining parts taken from reference TRBV5-4 and TRBJ1-2, reads ETGVTQSPTHLIKTRGQQVTLRCSSQSGHNTVSWYQQALGQGPQFIFQYYREEENGRGNFPPRFSGLQFPNYSSELNVNALELDDSALYLCASSLEFGRGSGYTFGSGTRLTVV.

This clonotype has just a few counts. The chain has TRBV10-3 and TRBJ2-7, with D unclear. V lost 2 bases and J 3 bases, leaving 8 bases between the germline ends. This CDR3 contains 13 residues. From germline, CDR1 is ENHRY and CDR2 SYGVKD. Here the CDR3 reads CAISETANYEQYF. For the CDR3, the DNA is TGTGCCATCAGTGAGACAGCCAACTACGAGCAGTACTTC.

The chain carries TRBV29-1 and TRBJ2-1, with D maybe TRBD1 (5 bases). There are 15 residues in the CDR3. Germline V gene lookup returns CDR1 SQVTM and CDR2 ANQGSEA. V lost 7 bases and J 0 bases, leaving 16 bases between the germline ends. The CDR3 region has the DNA TGCAGCGCTTTACAGGTATCCAGCTCCTACAATGAGCAGTTCTTC. Encoded protein: CSALQVSSSYNEQFF.

This clonotype was seen a handful of times. In nucleotides, the CDR3 is TGTGCCACCAGCAGAGATCCGCACAATGAGCAGTTCTTC. Its translation is CATSRDPHNEQFF. The rearrangement links TRBV15 to TRBJ2-1, with unresolved D. Germline lookup yields CDR1 LNHNV and CDR2 YYDKDF (reference sequence). The V end lost 0 bases, the J end lost 5 bases, and 5 bases lay between the germline ends. CDR3 size: 13 residues.

For this clonotype: Germline and junction disagree at one end, which may indicate a read error. The chain couples TRBV2 to TRBJ1-2; D remains unclear. CDR3 size: 11 residues. Germline V gene lookup returns CDR1 SNHLY and CDR2 FYNNEI. CDR3 DNA sequence: TGTGCCAGCAGTGAATGGGCGGGCTGCACCTTC. It codes for CASSEWAGCTF. The full variable domain, with the rest looked up from reference TRBV2 and TRBJ1-2, is EPEVTQTPSHQVTQMGQEVILRCVPISNHLYFYWYRQILGQKVEFLVSFYNNEISEKSEIFDDQFSVERPDGSNFTLKIRSTKLEDSAMYFCASSEWAGCTFGSGTRLTVV.

This rearrangement joins TRBV10-3 to TRBJ2-7; D may be TRBD1 (5 bases). Between the trimmed V and J ends, which lost 11 bases and 1 base, there was a span of 15 bases. The CDR3 consists of 13 residues. Per germline, CDR1 ENHRY and CDR2 SYGVKD. The CDR3 spells CAGQSTESYEQYF. CDR3 nucleotides: TGTGCCGGGCAGTCGACAGAGTCCTACGAGCAGTACTTC.

This rearrangement joins TRBV6-1 to TRBJ2-5; 11 bases are shared with TRBD1. This CDR3 has 14 amino acids. V lost 7 bases to trimming and J lost 5 bases; unmatched junction nucleotides: 6. CDR1 is MNHNS, CDR2 SASEGT, per germline. Here the CDR3 DNA reads TGTGCCAGCACCGAGGGACAGGGGGTTGAGACCCAGTACTTC. Residues: CASTEGQGVETQYF.

The gene calls are TRBV2 and TRBJ1-5; D uncertain. Trimming took off 5 bases at V and 3 bases at J, with 11 bases between the two ends. The CDR3 is made up of 14 amino acids. The germline V gene encodes CDR1 SNHLY and CDR2 FYNNEI. The CDR3 is CASSTGRLNQPQHF. CDR3 DNA: TGTGCCAGCAGTACCGGACGGCTCAATCAGCCCCAGCATTTT.

The chain combines TRBV6-6 with TRBJ2-2; 8 nucleotides match TRBD1. V trimming: 4 bases; J trimming: 4 bases; junction bases outside the gene matches: 5. Germline CDR1 MNHNY, CDR2 SVGAGI (reference sequence). This CDR3 region has 15 residues. CDR3 DNA sequence: TGTGCCAGCAGTTCCCAGGGGGCGCCCACCGGGGAGCTGTTTTTT. Translation: CASSSQGAPTGELFF.

The rearrangement joins TRBV4-1 to TRBJ2-5; 13 bases align to TRBD2. This CDR3 has 17 amino acids. In germline, CDR1 is MGHRA, CDR2 YSYEKL. Trimming at V came to 0 bases and at J to 3 bases, leaving 4 bases not matched to a gene. In nucleotides, the CDR3 is TGCGCCAGCAGCCAAGATTTCACTAGCGGGGGGGAAGAGACCCAGTACTTC. Amino acids: CASSQDFTSGGEETQYF.

This chain connects TRBV6-5 to TRBJ1-2; D ambiguous. Trimming removed 10 bases from V and 4 bases from J, with 13 bases in between. The CDR3 is 12 residues long. Germline V lookup: CDR1 MNHEY, CDR2 SVGAGI. CDR3 sequence: CATRPGRYGYTF. CDR3 nucleotide sequence: TGTGCCACCAGACCAGGCCGCTATGGCTACACCTTC.

This clonotype has a handful of counts. The chain has TRBV3-1 and TRBJ2-7, with 13 bases lining up with TRBD2. V lost 0 bases to trimming and J lost 6 bases; unmatched junction nucleotides: 2. Germline CDR1 is LGHDT and CDR2 is YNNKEL (reference sequence). The CDR3 runs 15 residues. The CDR3 region has the DNA TGTGCCAGCAGCCAAGATTGGACTAGCGGGGGCGAGCAGTACTTC. Translating gives CASSQDWTSGGEQYF.

The V gene is TRBV6-1, the J gene TRBJ2-5; D may be TRBD1 (7 bases). CDR3 size: 16 residues. Germline CDR1 is MNHNS and CDR2 is SASEGT. V was pared by 2 bases and J by 1 base, with 14 bases between. For the CDR3, the DNA is TGTGCCAGCAGTGAATACGGCAGGGGGGCCCAAGAGACCCAGTACTTC. Its translation: CASSEYGRGAQETQYF.